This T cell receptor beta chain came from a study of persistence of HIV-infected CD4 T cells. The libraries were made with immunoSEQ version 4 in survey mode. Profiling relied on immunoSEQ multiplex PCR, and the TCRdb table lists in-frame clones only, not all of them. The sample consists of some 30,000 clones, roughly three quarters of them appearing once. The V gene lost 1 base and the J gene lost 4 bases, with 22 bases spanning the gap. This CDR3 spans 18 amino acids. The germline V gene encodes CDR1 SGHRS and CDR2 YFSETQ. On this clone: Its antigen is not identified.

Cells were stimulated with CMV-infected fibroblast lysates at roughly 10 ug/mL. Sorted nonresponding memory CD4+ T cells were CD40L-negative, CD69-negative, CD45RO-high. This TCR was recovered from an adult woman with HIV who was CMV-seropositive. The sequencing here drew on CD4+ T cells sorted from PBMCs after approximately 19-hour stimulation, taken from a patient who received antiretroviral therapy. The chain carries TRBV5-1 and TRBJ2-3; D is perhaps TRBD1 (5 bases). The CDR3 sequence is CASSLYPTGLSSSDTQYF. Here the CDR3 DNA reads TGCGCCAGCAGCTTGTACCCTACAGGATTAAGTAGCTCAGATACGCAGTATTTT.